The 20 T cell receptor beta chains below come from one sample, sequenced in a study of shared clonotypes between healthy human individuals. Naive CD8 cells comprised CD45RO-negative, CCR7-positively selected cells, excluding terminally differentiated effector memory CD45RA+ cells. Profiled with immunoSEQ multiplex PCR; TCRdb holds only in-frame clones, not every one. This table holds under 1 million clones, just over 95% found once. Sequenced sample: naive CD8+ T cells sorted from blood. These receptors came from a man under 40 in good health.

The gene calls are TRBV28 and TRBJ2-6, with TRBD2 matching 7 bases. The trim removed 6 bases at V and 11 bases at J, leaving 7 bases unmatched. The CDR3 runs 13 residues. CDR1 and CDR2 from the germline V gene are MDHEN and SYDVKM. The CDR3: CASRRGRTDVLTF. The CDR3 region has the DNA TGTGCCAGCAGACGCGGGAGAACGGACGTCCTGACTTTC.

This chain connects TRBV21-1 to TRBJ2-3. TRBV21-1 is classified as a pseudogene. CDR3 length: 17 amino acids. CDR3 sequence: CASSKVGRVARTDTQYF. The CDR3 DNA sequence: TGTGCCAGCAGCAAAGTGGGAAGGGTCGCCCGCACAGATACGCAGTATTTT.

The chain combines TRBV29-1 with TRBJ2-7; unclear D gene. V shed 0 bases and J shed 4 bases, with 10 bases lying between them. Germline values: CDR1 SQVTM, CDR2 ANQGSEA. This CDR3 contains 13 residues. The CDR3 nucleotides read TGCAGCGTTGAAGATTTAGAGACTTACGAGCAGTACTTC. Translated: CSVEDLETYEQYF.

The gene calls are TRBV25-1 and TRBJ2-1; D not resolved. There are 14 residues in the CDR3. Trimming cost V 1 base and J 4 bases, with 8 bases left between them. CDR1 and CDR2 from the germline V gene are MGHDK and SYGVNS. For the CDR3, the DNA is TGTGCCAGCAGTGAATTCCCCAGATACAATGAGCAGTTCTTC. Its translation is CASSEFPRYNEQFF.

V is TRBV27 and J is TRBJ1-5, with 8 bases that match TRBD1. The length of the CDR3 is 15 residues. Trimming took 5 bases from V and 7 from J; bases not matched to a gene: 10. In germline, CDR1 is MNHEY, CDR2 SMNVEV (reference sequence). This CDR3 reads CASSPGTGGRQPQHF. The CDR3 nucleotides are TGTGCCAGCAGTCCCGGGACAGGAGGAAGGCAGCCCCAGCATTTT.

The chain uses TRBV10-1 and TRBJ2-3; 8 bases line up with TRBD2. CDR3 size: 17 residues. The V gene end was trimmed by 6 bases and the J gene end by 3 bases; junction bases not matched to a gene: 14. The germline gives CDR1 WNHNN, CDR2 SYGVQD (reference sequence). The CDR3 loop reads CASSPPPAGDGTDTQYF. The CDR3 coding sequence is TGCGCCAGCAGCCCCCCTCCAGCGGGAGATGGGACAGATACGCAGTATTTT.

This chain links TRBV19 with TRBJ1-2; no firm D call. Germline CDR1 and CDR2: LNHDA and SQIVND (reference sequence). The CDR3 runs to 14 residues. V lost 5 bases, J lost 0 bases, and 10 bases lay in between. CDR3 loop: CASSLADSNYGYTF. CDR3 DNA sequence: TGTGCCAGTAGTCTGGCAGATTCTAACTATGGCTACACCTTC. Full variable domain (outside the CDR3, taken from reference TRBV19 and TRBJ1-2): DGGITQSPKYLFRKEGQNVTLSCEQNLNHDAMYWYRQDPGQGLRLIYYSQIVNDFQKGDIAEGYSVSREKKESFPLTVTSAQKNPTAFYLCASSLADSNYGYTFGSGTRLTVV.

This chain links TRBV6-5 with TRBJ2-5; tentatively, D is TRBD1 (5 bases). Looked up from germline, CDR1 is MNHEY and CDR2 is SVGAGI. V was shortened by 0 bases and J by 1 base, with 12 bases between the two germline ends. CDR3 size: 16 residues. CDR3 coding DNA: TGTGCCAGCAGTTACTCAGACAGTTTTCCCCAAGAGACCCAGTACTTC. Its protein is CASSYSDSFPQETQYF.

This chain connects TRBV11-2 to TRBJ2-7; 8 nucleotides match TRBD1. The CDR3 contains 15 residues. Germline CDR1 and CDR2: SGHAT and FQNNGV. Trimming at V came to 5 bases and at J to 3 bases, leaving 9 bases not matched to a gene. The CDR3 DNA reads TGTGCCAGCAGCGGGCAGGGGGCAAATTACTACGAGCAGTACTTC. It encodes CASSGQGANYYEQYF.

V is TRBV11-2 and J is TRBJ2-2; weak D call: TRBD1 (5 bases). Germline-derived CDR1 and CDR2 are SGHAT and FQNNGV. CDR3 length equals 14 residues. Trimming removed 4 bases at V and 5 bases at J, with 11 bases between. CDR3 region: CASSYRTQTGELFF. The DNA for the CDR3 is TGTGCCAGCAGCTACCGGACACAAACCGGGGAGCTGTTTTTT.

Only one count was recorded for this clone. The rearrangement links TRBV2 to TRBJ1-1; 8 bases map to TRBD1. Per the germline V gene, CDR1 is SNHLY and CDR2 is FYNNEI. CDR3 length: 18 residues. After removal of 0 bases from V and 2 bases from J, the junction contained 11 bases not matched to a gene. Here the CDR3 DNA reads TGTGCCAGCAGTGAAGCGCGTGGGACAGGTCCCCCCAACACTGAAGCTTTCTTT. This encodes CASSEARGTGPPNTEAFF.

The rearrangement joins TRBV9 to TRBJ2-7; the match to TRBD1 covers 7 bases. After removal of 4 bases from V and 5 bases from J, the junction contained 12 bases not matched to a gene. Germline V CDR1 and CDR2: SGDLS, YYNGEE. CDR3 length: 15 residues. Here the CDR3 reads CASSPKTGTRNEQYF. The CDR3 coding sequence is TGTGCCAGCAGCCCGAAGACAGGGACCCGGAACGAGCAGTACTTC. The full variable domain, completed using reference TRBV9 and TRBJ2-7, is DSGVTQTPKHLITATGQRVTLRCSPRSGDLSVYWYQQSLDQGLQFLIQYYNGEERAKGNILERFSAQQFPDLHSELNLSSLELGDSALYFCASSPKTGTRNEQYFGPGTRLTVT.

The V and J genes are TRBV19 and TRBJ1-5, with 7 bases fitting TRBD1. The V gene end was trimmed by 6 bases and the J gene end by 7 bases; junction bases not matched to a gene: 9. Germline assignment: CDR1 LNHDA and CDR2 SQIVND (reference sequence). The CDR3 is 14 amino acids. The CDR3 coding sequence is TGTGCCAGTAGGCAGGGGGAGGGAGGACAGCCCCAGCATTTT. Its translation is CASRQGEGGQPQHF.

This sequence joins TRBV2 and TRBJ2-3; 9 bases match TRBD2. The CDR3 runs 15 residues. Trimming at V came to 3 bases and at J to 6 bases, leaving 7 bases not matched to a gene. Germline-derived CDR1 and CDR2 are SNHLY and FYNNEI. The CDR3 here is CASSEASGVLDTQYF. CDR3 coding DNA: TGTGCCAGCAGTGAGGCTAGCGGGGTCCTGGATACGCAGTATTTT.

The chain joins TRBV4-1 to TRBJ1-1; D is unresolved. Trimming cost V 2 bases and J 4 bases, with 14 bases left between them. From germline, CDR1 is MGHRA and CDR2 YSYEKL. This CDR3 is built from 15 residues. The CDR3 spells CASSQLIDGGTEAFF. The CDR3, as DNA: TGCGCCAGCAGCCAACTAATCGATGGCGGCACTGAAGCTTTCTTT.

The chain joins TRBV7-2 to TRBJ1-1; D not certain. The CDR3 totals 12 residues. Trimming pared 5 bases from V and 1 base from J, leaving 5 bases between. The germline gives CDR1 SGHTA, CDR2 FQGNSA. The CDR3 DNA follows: TGTGCCAGCAGCGGGCAGAACACTGAAGCTTTCTTT. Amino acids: CASSGQNTEAFF.

This CDR3 reads CAISDLGGRNTGELFF. The DNA of the CDR3 is TGTGCCATCAGTGACCTAGGGGGCCGAAACACCGGGGAGCTGTTTTTT. The chain recombines TRBV10-3 with TRBJ2-2; 7 bases are shared with TRBD1. J was trimmed by 2 bases and V by 3 bases; bases with no gene match: 6. This CDR3 is built from 16 residues. Germline V gene lookup returns CDR1 ENHRY and CDR2 SYGVKD.

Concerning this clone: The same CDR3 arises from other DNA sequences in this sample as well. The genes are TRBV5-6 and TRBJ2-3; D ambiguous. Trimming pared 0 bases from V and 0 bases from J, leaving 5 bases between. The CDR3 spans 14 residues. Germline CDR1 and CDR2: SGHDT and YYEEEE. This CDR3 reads CASSLGTSTDTQYF. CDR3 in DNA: TGTGCCAGCAGCTTGGGTACAAGCACAGATACGCAGTATTTT. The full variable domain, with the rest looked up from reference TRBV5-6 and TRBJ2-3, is DAGVTQSPTHLIKTRGQQVTLRCSPKSGHDTVSWYQQALGQGPQFIFQYYEEEERQRGNFPDRFSGHQFPNYSSELNVNALLLGDSALYLCASSLGTSTDTQYFGPGTRLTVL.

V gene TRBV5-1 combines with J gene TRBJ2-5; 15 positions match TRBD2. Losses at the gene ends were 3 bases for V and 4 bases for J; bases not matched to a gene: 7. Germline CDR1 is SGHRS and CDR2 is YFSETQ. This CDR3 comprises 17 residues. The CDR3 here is CASSYGLAGGLGETQYF. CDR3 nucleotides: TGCGCCAGCAGCTACGGACTAGCGGGAGGGCTGGGAGAGACCCAGTACTTC.

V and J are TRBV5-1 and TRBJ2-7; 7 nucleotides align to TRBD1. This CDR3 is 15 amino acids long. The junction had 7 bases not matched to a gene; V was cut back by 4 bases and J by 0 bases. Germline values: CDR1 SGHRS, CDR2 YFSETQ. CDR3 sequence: CASSTGTESSYEQYF. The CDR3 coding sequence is TGCGCCAGCAGCACCGGGACAGAGAGCTCCTACGAGCAGTACTTC.